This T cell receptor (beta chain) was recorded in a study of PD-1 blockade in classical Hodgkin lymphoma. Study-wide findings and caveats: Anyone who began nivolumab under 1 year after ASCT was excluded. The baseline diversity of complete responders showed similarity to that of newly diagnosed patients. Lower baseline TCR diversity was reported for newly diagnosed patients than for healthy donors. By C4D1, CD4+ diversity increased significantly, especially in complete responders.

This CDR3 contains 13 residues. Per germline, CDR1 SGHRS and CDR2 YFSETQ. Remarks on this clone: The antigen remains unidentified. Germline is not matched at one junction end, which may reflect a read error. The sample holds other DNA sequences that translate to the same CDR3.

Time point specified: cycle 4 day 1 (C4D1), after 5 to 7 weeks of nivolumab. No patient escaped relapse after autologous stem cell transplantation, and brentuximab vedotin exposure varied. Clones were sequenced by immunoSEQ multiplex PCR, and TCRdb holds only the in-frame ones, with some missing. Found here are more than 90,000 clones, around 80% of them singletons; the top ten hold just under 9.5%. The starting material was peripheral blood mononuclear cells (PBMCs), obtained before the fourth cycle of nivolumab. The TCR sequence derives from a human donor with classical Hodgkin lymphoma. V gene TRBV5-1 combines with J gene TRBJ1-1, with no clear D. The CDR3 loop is CASTSDDNTEAFF. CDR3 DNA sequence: TGTGCCAGCACCAGCGACGACAACACTGAAGCTTTCTTT.